This record covers a single T cell receptor (beta chain). Its antigen is not known. This sample is part of a study of T-cell reconstitution after alpha-beta-depleted transplantation in children. Unique molecular identifiers tagged the TCRbeta library. TCRdb used MiXCR to reprocess the PCR reads, holding one entry per CDR3 protein. Of about 580,000 distinct CDR3 sequences in the sample, 20% to 25% are singletons; the top ten hold 14%. The V and J ends lost 3 bases and 2 bases, in that order; junction bases with no gene match: 2. The CDR3 is made up of 15 amino acids. Germline V lookup: CDR1 KGHSH, CDR2 LQKENI. Broader study findings: Some patients owed their high day-60 TCRbeta diversity to surviving recipient T cells and thymic progenitors. Approximately two months post-transplant, alpha-beta T cells reportedly originated from several hundred expanded graft clones. T-cell counts and diversity at one year post-transplant came mainly from newly produced T cells.

The chain combines TRBV18 with TRBJ2-7; 12 bases are a match to TRBD1. The clonotype was recovered from a boy younger than two who had a stem cell transplant for acute myeloid leukemia, so the T cells may come from the graft donor. Sequencing was performed on PBMCs, mostly from graft donor cells, taken 360 days after TCRalphabeta/CD19-depleted stem cell transplant. CDR3 in DNA: TGTGCCAGCTCACCTCGGGACAGGGGGCCCTACGAGCAGTACTTC. Protein product: CASSPRDRGPYEQYF.